This is a list of T cell receptor beta chains from one sample in a study of PD-L1 blockade in urothelial cancer. The table came from immunoSEQ multiplex PCR; TCRdb's copy has only in-frame clones and leaves some out. Of about 30,000 clones in the sample, roughly nine tenths were seen once. The source material was PBMCs, sampled around atezolizumab (anti-PD-L1) treatment. These receptors came from a man aged 80 or over with urothelial cancer. Both conserved end residues are part of each CDR3. A D gene is named only where the DNA matches it firmly. For some rows the clone size is stated as once, few or many, or as a class when expanded; others skip it.

j_call | v_call | d_call | clone_size | cdr3_nt | cdr3_aa
TRBJ1-1 | TRBV30 | NA | NA | TGTGCCTGGAGTGACAGTGTGAACACTGAAGCTTTCTTT | CAWSDSVNTEAFF
TRBJ2-7 | TRBV10-3 | TRBD2 | NA | TGTGCCATCGGGGGGACTAGCGGGACTTATACCTACGAGCAGTACTTC | CAIGGTSGTYTYEQYF
TRBJ2-7 | TRBV5-1 | TRBD1 | NA | TGCGCCAGCAGCCTGAGGGGGACAGGGGACTACGAGCAGTACTTC | CASSLRGTGDYEQYF
TRBJ2-2 | TRBV6-4 | NA | NA | TGTGCCAGCAGTGTTAGCGGAACGAACACCGGGGAGCTGTTTTTT | CASSVSGTNTGELFF
TRBJ1-5 | TRBV19 | NA | NA | TGTGCCAGTAGTGCAGCAGGGGAAACTAATCAGCCCCAGCATTTT | CASSAAGETNQPQHF
TRBJ1-4 | TRBV5-8 | TRBD1 | NA | TGTGCCAGCGGTATAACCTACAGGGGTAGGGTAACTAATGAAAAACTGTTTTTT | CASGITYRGRVTNEKLFF
TRBJ2-1 | TRBV11-3 | NA | NA | TGTGCCAGCAGCTTAAGAGACAATGAGCAGTTCTTC | CASSLRDNEQFF
TRBJ2-3 | TRBV7-2 | NA | once | TGTGCCAGCAGCTTAGTCTATGCAGATACGCAGTATTTT | CASSLVYADTQYF
TRBJ2-1 | TRBV16 | TRBD2 | NA | TGTGCCAGCAGAGACACGCTAGCGGGATCTACAAGTGAGCAGTTCTTC | CASRDTLAGSTSEQFF
TRBJ2-7 | TRBV27 | TRBD1 | NA | TGTGCCAGCAGTTTATGGGGACAGGGGGGCCTCGAGCAGTACTTC | CASSLWGQGGLEQYF
TRBJ2-7 | TRBV13 | TRBD2 | NA | TGTGCCAGCAGCTCCTTAGCGGGGCCCTACGAGCAGTACTTC | CASSSLAGPYEQYF
TRBJ2-1 | TRBV19 | NA | NA | TGTGCCAGTAGTATAGGGCAGGGTAAGATCGTTGGGCAGTTCTTC | CASSIGQGKIVGQFF
TRBJ2-2 | TRBV12-1 | NA | NA | TGTGCCAGCAGCTACGGGACTAGCGGGGAGAACACCGGGGAGCTGTTTTTT | CASSYGTSGENTGELFF
TRBJ1-3 | TRBV7-2 | TRBD1 | NA | TGTGCCAGCAGCCGGGACAGGGGACCCGGAAACACCATATATTTT | CASSRDRGPGNTIYF
TRBJ2-7 | TRBV6-1 | TRBD1 | NA | TGTGCCAGCGCTACAGGGGAGAACGAGCAGTACTTC | CASATGENEQYF
TRBJ1-1 | TRBV7-2 | NA | NA | TGTGCCAGCAGTCGAGAAGGCAGGGGAACTGAAGCTTTCTTT | CASSREGRGTEAFF
TRBJ2-3 | TRBV19 | NA | few | TGTGCCAGTAGTCCGCGGACAGTGCGCGATACGCAGTATTTT | CASSPRTVRDTQYF
TRBJ1-1 | TRBV5-4 | TRBD1 | NA | TGTGCCAGCAGCCCCATAAGGACAGGGGGCGCGGAAACTGAAGCTTTCTTT | CASSPIRTGGAETEAFF
TRBJ1-4 | TRBV21-1 | NA | once | TGTGCCAGCTTACAGGATAATGAAAAACTGTTTTTT | CASLQDNEKLFF
TRBJ2-2 | TRBV12-5 | NA | NA | TGTGCTAGTGGTTTGGGGAGCGGGGAGCTGTTTTTT | CASGLGSGELFF
TRBJ2-5 | TRBV11-2 | TRBD2 | NA | TGTGCCAGCAGCTCCCGCCACGGACTAGCGGGAGAGAGGGTGGAGACCCAGTACTTC | CASSSRHGLAGERVETQYF
TRBJ1-5 | TRBV28 | NA | NA | TGTGCCAGCAGTCCGGGGGGGGCACAGGTGACGGGCCAGCCCCAGCATTTT | CASSPGGAQVTGQPQHF
TRBJ2-1 | TRBV18 | TRBD1 | NA | TGTGCCAGCTCGCTCAACAGGGGGTCCTACAATGAGCAGTTCTTC | CASSLNRGSYNEQFF
TRBJ2-3 | TRBV18 | NA | NA | TGTGCCAGCTCACCAACAGGGCCCGGGGATACGCAGTATTTT | CASSPTGPGDTQYF
TRBJ2-3 | TRBV7-6 | NA | NA | TGTGCCAGCAGCTCAGCCTTACAGACAGATACGCAGTATTTT | CASSSALQTDTQYF
TRBJ1-5 | TRBV15 | NA | NA | TGTGCCACCAGCAAACAGGGCAGCAATCAGCCCCAGCATTTT | CATSKQGSNQPQHF
TRBJ2-1 | TRBV18 | TRBD2 | NA | TGTGCCAGCTCACCACGACTAGCGGGAGGTGATGAGCAGTTCTTC | CASSPRLAGGDEQFF
TRBJ2-7 | TRBV27 | NA | NA | TGTGCCAGCAGTTTATCGCGGCAGAAACTATACGAGCAGTACTTC | CASSLSRQKLYEQYF
TRBJ2-2 | TRBV7-7 | TRBD2 | once | TGTGCCAGCAGCCTAGGACTAGCCAGCAAGAACACCGGGGAGCTGTTTTTT | CASSLGLASKNTGELFF
TRBJ1-5 | TRBV5-4 | TRBD1 | NA | TGTGCCAGCAGCTTGGACAGGGGGGTGAATCAGCCCCAGCATTTT | CASSLDRGVNQPQHF
TRBJ2-1 | TRBV9 | TRBD2 | NA | TGTGCCAGCAGCTCCCGGGTAGCGGGAGGCAATGAGCAGTTCTTC | CASSSRVAGGNEQFF
TRBJ2-2 | TRBV15 | NA | NA | TGTGCCACCAGACAGGGTGGGAACACCGGGGAGCTGTTTTTT | CATRQGGNTGELFF
TRBJ2-7 | TRBV2 | TRBD1 | NA | TGTGCCAGCACCACGAGGGGGCGAGAGTACGAGCAGTACTTC | CASTTRGREYEQYF
TRBJ2-3 | TRBV2 | TRBD1 | few | TGTGCCAGCAGTCAAGACAGGGAAGGGGCAGATACGCAGTATTTT | CASSQDREGADTQYF
TRBJ2-7 | TRBV5-1 | TRBD2 | NA | TGCGCCAGCAGCCCTCTAGCGGGGAGCTCCTACGAGCAGTACTTC | CASSPLAGSSYEQYF
TRBJ1-5 | TRBV30 | TRBD1 | NA | TGTGCCGGAGGACAGGGGTCCAATCAGCCCCAGCATTTT | CAGGQGSNQPQHF
TRBJ2-7 | TRBV28 | TRBD2 | NA | TGTGCCAGCAGTTTATATGGAGCGAGCGGGAGTGGTTACGAGCAGTACTTC | CASSLYGASGSGYEQYF
TRBJ2-7 | TRBV6-6 | TRBD1 | NA | TGTGCCAGCAGTGACAGGGCTCCCTACGAGCAGTACTTC | CASSDRAPYEQYF
TRBJ2-1 | TRBV29-1 | TRBD2 | NA | TGCAGCGTCCCCCGAGGGCGGGAGCTGGGCAATGAGCAGTTCTTC | CSVPRGRELGNEQFF
TRBJ2-7 | TRBV29-1 | NA | NA | TGCAGCGCCCGAACGGGGCAGGGGCGCTACGAGCAGTACTTC | CSARTGQGRYEQYF
TRBJ2-5 | TRBV10-1 | TRBD2 | NA | TGCGCCAGCAGTGACCGCGGACTAGCGGGAGGTTCAGAGACCCAGTACTTC | CASSDRGLAGGSETQYF
TRBJ2-5 | TRBV28 | TRBD2 | NA | TGTGCCAGCAGTCGACTAGCGGACCGTCCCAGGACCCAGTACTTC | CASSRLADRPRTQYF
TRBJ2-2 | TRBV27 | NA | NA | TGTGCCAGCAGTTCCGGGACTCAAGCTGCCGCCGGGGAGCTGTTTTTT | CASSSGTQAAAGELFF
TRBJ2-1 | TRBV7-8 | TRBD2 | NA | TGTGCCAGCGGTCCGGCTAGCGGGAGTTTGGCTAATGAGCAGTTCTTC | CASGPASGSLANEQFF